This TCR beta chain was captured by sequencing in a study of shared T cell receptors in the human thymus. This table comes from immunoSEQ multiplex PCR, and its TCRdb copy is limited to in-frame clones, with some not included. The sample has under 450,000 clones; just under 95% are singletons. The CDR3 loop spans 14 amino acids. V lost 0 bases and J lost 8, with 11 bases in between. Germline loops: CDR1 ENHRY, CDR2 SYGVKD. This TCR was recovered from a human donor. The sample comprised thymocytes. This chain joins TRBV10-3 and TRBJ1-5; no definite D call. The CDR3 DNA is TGTGCCATCAGTGAGTCGGTCGGACGAAAGCCCCAGCATTTT. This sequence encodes CAISESVGRKPQHF.